These 9 T cell receptor beta chains were all obtained from the same sample, sequenced in a study of vaccination and CD4 T cells after COVID-19. The Oncomine TCR Beta short-read assay sequenced DNA from cultured CD4+ T cells. TCRdb fed the PCR reads into MiXCR, producing one record per CDR3 protein. The profile covers about 10,000 distinct CDR3 sequences, with roughly half appearing a single time and approximately 13% taken by the ten largest. Antigen specificity for these receptors is unknown. Specified treatment: roughly nine-day PBMC culture with coronavirus spike peptide pools or control peptides (ViraFEST assay). The material sequenced was CD4+ T cells from blood, cultured in vitro. The receptor set was obtained from a human donor who had recovered from COVID-19.

The V gene is TRBV19, the J gene TRBJ1-1; 10 bases fit TRBD1. Germline CDR1 and CDR2: LNHDA and SQIVND (reference sequence). V shed 0 bases, J shed 0 bases, and the junction held 10 bases outside the gene matches. This CDR3 spans 19 amino acids. As DNA, the CDR3 is TGTGCCAGTAGTATAGATCGGAGGACAGGGGGTGGCATGAACACTGAAGCTTTCTTT. It yields the protein CASSIDRRTGGGMNTEAFF.

This clonotype is medium-sized (0.01 to 0.1%) by share. DNA of the CDR3: TGTGCCAGCAGCTTAGGTCGGGGTTCCTACGAGCAGTACTTC. Protein product: CASSLGRGSYEQYF. The gene calls are TRBV7-2 and TRBJ2-7, with a possible D match to TRBD2 (5 bases). Germline V gene sequence: CDR1 SGHTA, CDR2 FQGNSA. The CDR3 has 14 residues. V lost 1 base and J 1 base, leaving 8 bases between the germline ends.

The chain recombines TRBV12-3 or TRBV12-4 with TRBJ1-5; maybe TRBD1 (6 bases). The CDR3 is 15 amino acids. V lost 6 bases and J 6 bases, leaving 18 bases between the germline ends. CDR3 in DNA: TGTGCCAGCAGCCCACACCCGGGGGCCATTCAGCCCCAGCATTTT. Translated: CASSPHPGAIQPQHF.

This clonotype turned up a few times. J is TRBJ1-3 and V is TRBV28, with no clear D. Germline values: CDR1 MDHEN, CDR2 SYDVKM. Trimming stripped 3 bases from V and 2 bases from J, with 11 bases between. CDR3 length equals 15 residues. The DNA of the CDR3 is TGTGCCAGCAGTTTGAGAAGTGGGACTGGAAACACCATATATTTT. Translating gives CASSLRSGTGNTIYF.

The chain has TRBV7-2 and TRBJ1-2; D possibly corresponds to TRBD1 (6 bases). The CDR3 runs 16 residues. CDR1 SGHTA and CDR2 FQGNSA come from the germline V gene. The V end was cut by 3 bases, the J end by 6 bases, with 20 bases between. The CDR3 is CASSFSVQGARDGYTF. The CDR3 DNA is TGTGCCAGCAGCTTCTCAGTACAGGGTGCGAGGGATGGCTACACCTTC. Looking up the rest from reference TRBV7-2 and TRBJ1-2 gives the full variable domain: GAGVSQSPSNKVTEKGKDVELRCDPISGHTALYWYRQSLGQGLEFLIYFQGNSAPDKSGLPSDRFSAERTGGSVSTLTIQRTQQEDSAVYLCASSFSVQGARDGYTFGSGTRLTVV.

This clonotype counts as medium-sized. The J gene is TRBJ1-4, the V gene TRBV18, with D tentatively TRBD1 (5 bases). The CDR3 runs to 13 residues. The germline gives CDR1 KGHSH, CDR2 LQKENI. Trimming removed 3 bases at V and 7 bases at J, with 9 bases between. The CDR3, as DNA: TGTGCCAGCTCACCTCAGGGTGGTGAAAAACTGTTTTTT. This encodes CASSPQGGEKLFF. Complete variable domain (other parts from reference TRBV18 and TRBJ1-4): NAGVMQNPRHLVRRRGQEARLRCSPMKGHSHVYWYRQLPEEGLKFMVYLQKENIIDESGMPKERFSAEFPKEGPSILRIQQVVRGDSAAYFCASSPQGGEKLFFGSGTQLSVL.

The chain is built from TRBV11-3 and TRBJ1-1, with D unresolved. Trimming pared 0 bases from V and 1 base from J, leaving 3 bases between. The CDR3 is 13 residues long. CDR1 and CDR2 from the germline V gene are SGHNT and YENEEA. The CDR3 loop is CASSLETNTEAFF. In DNA form, the CDR3 reads TGTGCCAGCAGCTTAGAGACGAACACTGAAGCTTTCTTT.

The rearrangement links TRBV7-3 to TRBJ2-5; D gene unclear. CDR1 is SGHTA, CDR2 FQGTGA, per germline. The length of the CDR3 is 13 residues. Trimming left V 5 bases short and J 1 base short, with 8 bases between. The CDR3 here is CASSPQPQETQYF. The DNA for the CDR3 is TGTGCCAGCAGCCCCCAGCCCCAAGAGACCCAGTACTTC.

This clonotype appeared a few times. The chain carries TRBV2 and TRBJ2-1; 9 bases are shared with TRBD1. J lost 9 bases, V lost 3 bases, and 9 bases had no gene match. The CDR3 has 15 residues. Germline CDR1 SNHLY, CDR2 FYNNEI. The CDR3 region is CASSDRDRVFSEQFF. In DNA form, the CDR3 reads TGTGCCAGCAGTGATCGGGACAGGGTCTTTAGTGAGCAGTTCTTC.